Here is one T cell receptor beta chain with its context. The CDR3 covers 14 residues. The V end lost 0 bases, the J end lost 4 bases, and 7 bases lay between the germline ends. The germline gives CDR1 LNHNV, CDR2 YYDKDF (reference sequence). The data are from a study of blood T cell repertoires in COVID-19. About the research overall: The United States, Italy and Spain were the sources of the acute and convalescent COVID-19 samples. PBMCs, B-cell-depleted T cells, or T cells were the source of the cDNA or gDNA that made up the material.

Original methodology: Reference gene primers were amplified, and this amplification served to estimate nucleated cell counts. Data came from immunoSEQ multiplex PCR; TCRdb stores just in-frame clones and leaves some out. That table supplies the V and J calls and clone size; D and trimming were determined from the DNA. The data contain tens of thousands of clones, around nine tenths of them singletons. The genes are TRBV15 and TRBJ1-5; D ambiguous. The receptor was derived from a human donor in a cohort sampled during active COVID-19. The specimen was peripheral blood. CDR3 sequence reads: CATSRDKLNQPQHF. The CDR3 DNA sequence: TGTGCCACCAGCAGAGATAAGCTAAATCAGCCCCAGCATTTT.